The 17 T cell receptor beta chains below come from one sample, sequenced in a study of CD8 T cells in ankylosing spondylitis. TCRdb used MiXCR to reprocess the 5' RACE reads, holding one entry per CDR3 protein. The repertoire holds hundreds of thousands of distinct CDR3 sequences, with under 25% as singletons. Material: blood, either unsorted or a sorted T cell fraction (not recorded which). These TCRs come from a female donor with ankylosing spondylitis or in good health (not recorded which).

The chain links TRBV7-2 to TRBJ2-3, with D possibly being TRBD1 (6 bases). Trimming cost V 5 bases and J 7 bases, with 13 bases left between them. Germline V lookup: CDR1 SGHTA, CDR2 FQGNSA. The CDR3 consists of 13 residues. The CDR3 region is CASSPLRGYTQYF. The CDR3 coding sequence is TGTGCCAGCAGCCCCCTCAGGGGTTATACGCAGTATTTT.

On this clonotype itself: Being one base from a much bigger clone, this may be a read error. The chain links TRBV15 to TRBJ2-4, with 7 bases matching TRBD2. Germline CDR1 is LNHNV and CDR2 is YYDKDF (reference sequence). V trimming: 1 base; J trimming: 0 bases; junction bases outside the gene matches: 12. CDR3 length: 19 residues. The CDR3 sequence: CATSRGASQAGLAKNIQYF. DNA for the CDR3: TGTGCCACCAGCAGAGGGGCCTCACAAGCGGGGCTAGCCAAAAACATTCAGTACTTC.

In this sample, this clonotype turned up a few times. This chain links TRBV12-3 or TRBV12-4 with TRBJ1-5; 8 bases map to TRBD1. V shed 6 bases and J 7 bases; nucleotides not matched to a gene: 2. The CDR3 runs 12 residues. The CDR3 region has the DNA TGTGCCAGCAGCAGGGACAGGCAGCCCCAGCATTTT. It specifies CASSRDRQPQHF.

This chain connects TRBV6-2 or TRBV6-3 to TRBJ1-1; D might be TRBD1 (5 bases). This CDR3 is 16 amino acids long. Germline V gene data show CDR1 as MNHEY and CDR2 as SVGEGT. With 5 bases removed from V and 3 bases from J, the gap between germline ends came to 19 bases. In DNA form, the CDR3 reads TGTGCCAGCAGTGCTCGGGGGTCTCGGGTCGACACTGAAGCTTTCTTT. It specifies CASSARGSRVDTEAFF.

This clonotype was observed a handful of times. The V and J genes are TRBV29-1 and TRBJ1-2; D gene uncertain. Germline CDR1 reads SQVTM; CDR2 reads ANQGSEA. This CDR3 contains 11 residues. Deletions cut 7 bases from V and 5 bases from J, with 11 bases between. This chain's CDR3 is CSAEGEYGYTF. CDR3 in DNA: TGCAGCGCCGAGGGTGAATATGGCTACACCTTC.

The CDR3 coding sequence is TGCGCCAGCAGCCAAGGGACAGAGGCCCCCTACGAGCAGTACTTC. It yields the protein CASSQGTEAPYEQYF. The chain recombines TRBV4-3 with TRBJ2-7, with D perhaps matching TRBD1 (6 bases). There are 15 residues in the CDR3. Germline CDR1 LGHNA, CDR2 YSLEER. V dropped 1 base and J dropped 2 bases, with 12 bases sitting between them.

This clonotype was observed many times. The CDR3 DNA follows: TGTGCCAGCAGTCCCTTGTTCAGGGGCAATCAGCCCCAGCATTTT. Its translation is CASSPLFRGNQPQHF. This sequence joins TRBV2 and TRBJ1-5, with D possibly matching TRBD1 (5 bases). The germline V gene has CDR1 SNHLY and CDR2 FYNNEI. This CDR3 has 15 amino acids. V lost 5 bases, J lost 2 bases, and 13 bases lay in between.

V is TRBV7-2 and J is TRBJ2-1; TRBD1 is a possible D gene (6 bases). The CDR3 consists of 14 residues. Per the germline V gene, CDR1 is SGHTA and CDR2 is FQGNSA. V gave up 6 bases and J gave up 7 bases, with 16 bases separating them. The CDR3 DNA reads as TGTGCCAGCAGGATACAACAGGGATGGAATGAGCAGTTCTTC. It translates to CASRIQQGWNEQFF.

This clonotype came up a few times. CDR3 in DNA: TGTGCCAGCAGCGTAGAACTAGAGGTTTACAATGAGCAGTTCTTC. Amino acid sequence: CASSVELEVYNEQFF. The chain employs TRBV9 and TRBJ2-1; D may be TRBD2 (5 bases). Germline assignment: CDR1 SGDLS and CDR2 YYNGEE. This CDR3 comprises 15 residues. V shed 0 bases and J shed 4 bases, with 11 bases lying between them.

In DNA, the CDR3 is TGCAGTGCCCCGGGACTAGCGATTGGCACAGATACGCAGTATTTT. As protein: CSAPGLAIGTDTQYF. The V gene is TRBV20-1, the J gene TRBJ2-3, with 10 bases matching TRBD2. This CDR3 is built from 15 residues. V lost 6 bases and J lost 1; bases outside the gene matches: 7. The V gene's germline CDR1 is DFQATT and CDR2 SNEGSKA (reference sequence).

This clonotype came up once. The CDR3 DNA reads as TGTGCTAGTGGTACAGGGAATGAGCAGTTCTTC. Encoded protein: CASGTGNEQFF. V gene TRBV12-5 combines with J gene TRBJ2-1, with D perhaps TRBD1 (6 bases). The CDR3 consists of 11 residues. Trimming took 5 bases from V and 7 from J, leaving 6 bases between them. Germline CDR1 LGHNT, CDR2 FRNRAP.

The V and J genes are TRBV21-1 and TRBJ1-6. TRBV21-1 is a documented pseudogene. This CDR3 has 14 residues. The CDR3, as DNA: TGTGCCAGCAGCAAAGGAACAACCGATTCACCCCTCCACTTT. Translated: CASSKGTTDSPLHF.

This clonotype was detected only once. The V and J genes are TRBV7-8 and TRBJ1-1, with a weak D call TRBD1 (5 bases). V lost 2 bases, J lost 6 bases, and 13 bases lay in between. Germline values: CDR1 SGHVS, CDR2 FQNEAQ. This CDR3 contains 14 residues. The CDR3 region is CASSLMGVSPEAFF. The CDR3 DNA is TGTGCCAGCAGCTTAATGGGGGTGAGCCCTGAAGCTTTCTTT.

This sequence joins TRBV29-1 and TRBJ2-1; 8 bases agree with TRBD2. The CDR3 runs to 13 residues. The germline V gene encodes CDR1 SQVTM and CDR2 ANQGSEA. V trimming: 7 bases; J trimming: 6 bases; junction bases outside the gene matches: 8. CDR3 sequence (DNA): TGCAGCGCCCACTCCGGGACTAGCAATGAGCAGTTCTTC. It codes for CSAHSGTSNEQFF.

This clonotype was counted at least ten times. CDR3 coding DNA: TGTGCCAGCAGAAGTAACGGAAACTCTGGAAACACCATATATTTT. Encoded protein: CASRSNGNSGNTIYF. The chain employs TRBV12-3 or TRBV12-4 and TRBJ1-3, with D unresolved. V was shortened by 6 bases and J by 0 bases, with 12 bases between the two germline ends. This CDR3 region has 15 residues.

This clonotype was recorded many times. The chain couples TRBV12-3 or TRBV12-4 to TRBJ2-1; D uncertain. The CDR3 runs to 14 residues. V was pared by 4 bases and J by 4 bases, with 11 bases between. The DNA for the CDR3 is TGTGCCAGCAGTTCTAGTACGGTTTACAATGAGCAGTTCTTC. It translates to CASSSSTVYNEQFF.

This clonotype was found a few times. This sequence joins TRBV11-2 and TRBJ1-1; D is unresolved. V shed 2 bases and J shed 11 bases, with 9 bases lying between them. Germline CDR1 is SGHAT and CDR2 is FQNNGV. There are 11 residues in the CDR3. Here the CDR3 reads CASSLPNHAFF. The CDR3 DNA follows: TGTGCCAGCAGCTTACCAAATCATGCTTTCTTT.